This T cell receptor beta chain was retrieved from a study of technical replicates of blood from a handful of donors. The count of this clone is one. Generated by immunoSEQ multiplex PCR, the TCRdb table keeps only in-frame clones and is missing some. The data contain about 70,000 clones, approximately 97% of them singletons. The receptor comes from a human donor in good health. Sequencing used T cells isolated from PBMCs.

Here the CDR3 reads CASSFRGSPYNEQFF. CDR3 DNA: TGTGCCAGCAGCTTCCGGGGGAGCCCCTACAATGAGCAGTTCTTC. The chain employs TRBV11-3 and TRBJ2-1, with a tentative D call TRBD2 (6 bases). CDR3 length: 15 residues. V lost 3 bases, J lost 2 bases, and 11 bases lay in between. The V gene's germline CDR1 is SGHNT and CDR2 YENEEA.